Listed here are 20 T cell receptor beta chains from one sample, sequenced in a study of shared clonotypes between healthy human individuals. Assay used: immunoSEQ multiplex PCR; TCRdb lists only in-frame clones, some missing. The sample records hundreds of thousands of clones, less than 96% being singletons. The specimen was naive CD4+ T cells sorted from blood. The subset here: CD45RA+ positively selected. The receptors stem from a woman in her twenties or thirties in good health.

The V gene is TRBV19, the J gene TRBJ1-1; D gene ambiguous. V was clipped by 6 bases and J by 0 bases, with 8 bases between them. The CDR3 contains 13 residues. The germline gives CDR1 LNHDA, CDR2 SQIVND (reference sequence). The CDR3 reads CASRDQMNTEAFF. As DNA, the CDR3 is TGTGCCAGTAGGGATCAGATGAACACTGAAGCTTTCTTT.

The rearrangement joins TRBV30 to TRBJ2-2; no clear D gene. Germline V lookup: CDR1 GTSNPN, CDR2 SVGIG (reference sequence). The germline V and J ends were trimmed by 0 bases and 7 bases, with 18 bases remaining between them. This CDR3 is 16 amino acids long. The CDR3 spells CAWSVLATLDVGELFF. CDR3 nucleotides: TGTGCCTGGAGTGTATTGGCTACCTTGGATGTCGGGGAGCTGTTTTTT.

This clone was seen a few times. The chain has TRBV2 and TRBJ2-7; D might be TRBD1 or TRBD2, each matching 6 bases. V was pared by 7 bases and J by 5 bases, with 12 bases between. Germline CDR1 is SNHLY and CDR2 is FYNNEI. The CDR3 consists of 12 residues. CDR3 sequence reads: CASTVGGHEQYF. CDR3 bases: TGTGCCAGCACGGTCGGGGGCCACGAGCAGTACTTC.

The chain carries TRBV5-1 and TRBJ2-7; D is ambiguous. Trimming stripped 5 bases from V and 0 bases from J, with 12 bases between. CDR3 length: 14 residues. Germline V gene sequence: CDR1 SGHRS, CDR2 YFSETQ. The CDR3 DNA reads as TGCGCCAGCAGAACATTCCCTGCCTCCTACGAGCAGTACTTC. It is translated as CASRTFPASYEQYF.

V gene TRBV6-1 combines with J gene TRBJ2-1; TRBD1 matches at 8 bases. This CDR3 contains 15 residues. The germline gives CDR1 MNHNS, CDR2 SASEGT. Trimming at V came to 4 bases and at J to 3 bases, leaving 5 bases not matched to a gene. The CDR3 DNA is TGTGCCAGCAGTGTTGCAGGGGGCCTCTACAATGAGCAGTTCTTC. Its protein product is CASSVAGGLYNEQFF.

This chain uses TRBV10-1 with TRBJ2-2; 7 bases match TRBD1. Germline CDR1 WNHNN, CDR2 SYGVQD (reference sequence). V lost 7 bases, J lost 7 bases, and 6 bases stayed unmatched. The CDR3 has 13 amino acids. CDR3: CASKQGIVGELFF. The CDR3, as DNA: TGCGCCAGCAAACAGGGGATTGTCGGGGAGCTGTTTTTT.

Concerning this clone: Other DNA sequences in the sample encode the same CDR3. V is TRBV19 and J is TRBJ1-5; 8 positions agree with TRBD1. CDR3 length equals 13 residues. V was clipped by 6 bases and J by 4 bases; unmatched bases: 2. Germline V gene data show CDR1 as LNHDA and CDR2 as SQIVND (reference sequence). Here the CDR3 reads CASRGQENQPQHF. As DNA, the CDR3 is TGTGCCAGTAGGGGACAGGAGAATCAGCCCCAGCATTTT.

The chain carries TRBV28 and TRBJ1-3; no clear D. Germline CDR1 MDHEN, CDR2 SYDVKM. This CDR3 contains 11 residues. V lost 8 bases, J lost 5 bases, and 7 bases lay in between. The CDR3 reads CASGTRNTIYF. The CDR3 bases are TGTGCCAGCGGAACCCGAAACACCATATATTTT.

This sequence joins TRBV5-8 and TRBJ1-2; possibly TRBD1 for D (5 bases). Trimming shortened V by 4 bases and J by 4 bases, and 14 bases separated the two germline ends. The V gene's germline CDR1 is SGHTS and CDR2 YDEGEE. This CDR3 has 14 amino acids. The CDR3 DNA follows: TGTGCCAGCAGCCGGTACGGGGCTTCCTATGGCTACACCTTC. Its translation: CASSRYGASYGYTF.

The gene calls are TRBV7-3 and TRBJ2-7; 7 bases fit TRBD2. The CDR3 is 15 residues long. V lost 5 bases, J lost 3 bases, and 10 bases stayed unmatched. Per the germline V gene, CDR1 is SGHTA and CDR2 is FQGTGA. In DNA form, the CDR3 reads TGTGCCAGCAGCCCGAGGGGAGGGCCGTTCTACGAGCAGTACTTC. Protein sequence: CASSPRGGPFYEQYF.

The chain uses TRBV4-1 and TRBJ2-7, with 9 bases fitting TRBD1. The V gene's germline CDR1 is MGHRA and CDR2 YSYEKL. The length of the CDR3 is 16 residues. V trimming: 3 bases; J trimming: 1 base; junction bases outside the gene matches: 7. CDR3 amino acids: CASSHGPGQGSYEQYF. The CDR3 DNA sequence: TGCGCCAGCAGCCACGGGCCCGGACAGGGGTCCTACGAGCAGTACTTC.

The chain carries TRBV6-1 and TRBJ1-1; no firm D call. This CDR3 contains 13 residues. Trimming stripped 7 bases from V and 0 bases from J, with 9 bases between. CDR1 and CDR2 from the germline V gene are MNHNS and SASEGT. CDR3 in amino acids: CASTDHMNTEAFF. The CDR3 coding sequence is TGTGCCAGCACTGACCACATGAACACTGAAGCTTTCTTT.

Here the CDR3 DNA reads TGTGCCAGCAGACAGACTAGCGCAAAAAACATTCAGTACTTC. Amino acids: CASRQTSAKNIQYF. The chain couples TRBV6-5 to TRBJ2-4, with 8 bases fitting TRBD2. With V trimmed by 6 bases and J by 4 bases, 5 bases remained unmatched. Germline V gene lookup returns CDR1 MNHEY and CDR2 SVGAGI. CDR3 length: 14 residues.

The chain recombines TRBV6-6 with TRBJ2-7; D is possibly TRBD2 (5 bases). Trimming took off 0 bases at V and 7 bases at J, with 16 bases between the two ends. Germline V lookup: CDR1 MNHNY, CDR2 SVGAGI (reference sequence). The CDR3 extends over 15 amino acids. As DNA, the CDR3 is TGTGCCAGCAGTTACTCGAGTCTAGCCTTCTGGGAGCAGTACTTC. It encodes CASSYSSLAFWEQYF.

CDR3 in amino acids: CASGTTSLGEQFF. Here the CDR3 DNA reads TGTGCCTCCGGGACTACTTCACTCGGGGAGCAGTTCTTC. The chain recombines TRBV27 with TRBJ2-1, with TRBD2 matching 7 bases. The V segment lost 11 bases and the J segment 10 bases; nucleotides outside the gene matches: 14. Germline V lookup: CDR1 MNHEY, CDR2 SMNVEV (reference sequence). The CDR3 runs to 13 residues.

The rearrangement uses TRBV9 and TRBJ2-7; D possibly corresponds to TRBD2 (5 bases). Trimming left V 2 bases short and J 1 base short, with 10 bases between. Germline V gene lookup returns CDR1 SGDLS and CDR2 YYNGEE. This CDR3 region has 14 residues. In nucleotides, the CDR3 is TGTGCCAGCAGCGTGAGAGGGTCATCCTACGAGCAGTACTTC. Its translation is CASSVRGSSYEQYF.

On this clone itself: This sample includes further DNA sequences coding for the same CDR3. This sequence joins TRBV14 and TRBJ2-5, with 8 bases identical to TRBD2. This CDR3 has 16 residues. Losses at the gene ends were 4 bases for V and 4 bases for J; bases not matched to a gene: 11. Germline assignment: CDR1 SGHDN and CDR2 FVKESK. CDR3 in DNA: TGTGCCAGCAGCCCCCAGGCGGGACTAGTGACAGAGACCCAGTACTTC. The encoded protein is CASSPQAGLVTETQYF.

The V gene is TRBV19, the J gene TRBJ2-3; 8 nucleotides match TRBD1. With 1 base clipped from V and 0 bases from J, the junction kept 0 bases outside the gene matches. This CDR3 is built from 15 residues. From germline, CDR1 is LNHDA and CDR2 SQIVND (reference sequence). CDR3 DNA: TGTGCCAGTAGTATAGGGACAGGGAGCACAGATACGCAGTATTTT. Translating gives CASSIGTGSTDTQYF.

This clone was counted a single time. The chain carries TRBV19 and TRBJ2-7, with 10 nucleotides matching TRBD2. Unmatched junction bases numbered 3, after V lost 4 bases and J lost 0 bases. This CDR3 contains 15 residues. Germline V lookup: CDR1 LNHDA, CDR2 SQIVND (reference sequence). CDR3 coding DNA: TGTGCCAGTAGTAAAGCGGGAGGGGTCTCCTACGAGCAGTACTTC. This sequence encodes CASSKAGGVSYEQYF. Supplemented by reference TRBV19 and TRBJ2-7, the full variable domain reads DGGITQSPKYLFRKEGQNVTLSCEQNLNHDAMYWYRQDPGQGLRLIYYSQIVNDFQKGDIAEGYSVSREKKESFPLTVTSAQKNPTAFYLCASSKAGGVSYEQYFGPGTRLTVT.

CDR3 DNA: TGTGCCAGTAGTCCCGAACGGACTAGCGGGAGCACAGATACGCAGTATTTT. Translation gives CASSPERTSGSTDTQYF. V is TRBV19 and J is TRBJ2-3, with 11 bases lining up with TRBD2. After removal of 5 bases from V and 0 bases from J, the junction contained 7 bases not matched to a gene. Per germline, CDR1 LNHDA and CDR2 SQIVND (reference sequence). The CDR3 length is 17 residues.